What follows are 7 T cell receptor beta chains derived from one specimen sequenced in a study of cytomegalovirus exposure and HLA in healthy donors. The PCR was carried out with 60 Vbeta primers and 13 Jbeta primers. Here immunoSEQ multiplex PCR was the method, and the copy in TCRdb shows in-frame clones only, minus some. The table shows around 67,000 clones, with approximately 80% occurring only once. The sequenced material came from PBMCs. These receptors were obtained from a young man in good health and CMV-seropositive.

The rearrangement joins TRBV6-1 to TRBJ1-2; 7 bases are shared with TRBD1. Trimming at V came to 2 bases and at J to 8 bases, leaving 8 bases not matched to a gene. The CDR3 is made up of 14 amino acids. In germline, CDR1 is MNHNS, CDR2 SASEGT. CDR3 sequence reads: CASSETTGWVGYTF. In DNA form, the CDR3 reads TGTGCCAGCAGTGAAACGACAGGGTGGGTAGGCTACACCTTC.

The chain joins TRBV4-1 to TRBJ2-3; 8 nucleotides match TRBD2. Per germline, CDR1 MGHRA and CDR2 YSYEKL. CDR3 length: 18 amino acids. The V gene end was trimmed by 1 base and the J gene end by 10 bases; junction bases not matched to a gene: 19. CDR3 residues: CASSQGPKALSGARSQYF. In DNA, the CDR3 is TGCGCCAGCAGCCAAGGCCCTAAGGCCCTTAGCGGGGCCCGGTCGCAGTATTTT.

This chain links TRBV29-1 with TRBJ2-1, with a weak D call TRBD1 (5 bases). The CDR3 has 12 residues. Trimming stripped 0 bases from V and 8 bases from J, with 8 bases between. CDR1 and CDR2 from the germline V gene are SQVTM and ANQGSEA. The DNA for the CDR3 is TGCAGCGTTGAAGAAGGGGCCGATGAGCAGTTCTTC. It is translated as CSVEEGADEQFF.

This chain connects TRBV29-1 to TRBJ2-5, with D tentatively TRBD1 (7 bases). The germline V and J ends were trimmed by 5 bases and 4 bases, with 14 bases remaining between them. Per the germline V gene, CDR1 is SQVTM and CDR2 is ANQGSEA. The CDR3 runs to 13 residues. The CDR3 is CSVLRQGGETQYF. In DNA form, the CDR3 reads TGCAGCGTTCTTAGACAGGGAGGAGAGACCCAGTACTTC.

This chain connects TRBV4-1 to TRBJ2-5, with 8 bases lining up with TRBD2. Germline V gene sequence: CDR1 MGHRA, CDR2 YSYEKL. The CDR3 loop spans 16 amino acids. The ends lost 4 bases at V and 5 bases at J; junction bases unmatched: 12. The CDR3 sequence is CASSPREGRVLETQYF. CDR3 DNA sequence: TGCGCCAGCAGCCCCCGGGAGGGGCGCGTTCTGGAGACCCAGTACTTC.

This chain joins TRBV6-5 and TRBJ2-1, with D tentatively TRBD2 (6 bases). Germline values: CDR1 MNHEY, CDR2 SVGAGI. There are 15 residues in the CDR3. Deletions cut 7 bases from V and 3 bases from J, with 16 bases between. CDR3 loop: CASTPPWGDYNEQFF. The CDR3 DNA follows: TGTGCCAGCACCCCCCCATGGGGGGACTACAATGAGCAGTTCTTC.

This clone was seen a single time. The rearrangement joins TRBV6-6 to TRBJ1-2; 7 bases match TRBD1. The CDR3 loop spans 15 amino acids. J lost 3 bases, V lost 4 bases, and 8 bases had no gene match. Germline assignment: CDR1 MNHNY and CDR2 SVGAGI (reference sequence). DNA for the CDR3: TGTGCCAGCAGTTCCCCCACAGGGGTTCACTATGGCTACACCTTC. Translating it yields CASSSPTGVHYGYTF.